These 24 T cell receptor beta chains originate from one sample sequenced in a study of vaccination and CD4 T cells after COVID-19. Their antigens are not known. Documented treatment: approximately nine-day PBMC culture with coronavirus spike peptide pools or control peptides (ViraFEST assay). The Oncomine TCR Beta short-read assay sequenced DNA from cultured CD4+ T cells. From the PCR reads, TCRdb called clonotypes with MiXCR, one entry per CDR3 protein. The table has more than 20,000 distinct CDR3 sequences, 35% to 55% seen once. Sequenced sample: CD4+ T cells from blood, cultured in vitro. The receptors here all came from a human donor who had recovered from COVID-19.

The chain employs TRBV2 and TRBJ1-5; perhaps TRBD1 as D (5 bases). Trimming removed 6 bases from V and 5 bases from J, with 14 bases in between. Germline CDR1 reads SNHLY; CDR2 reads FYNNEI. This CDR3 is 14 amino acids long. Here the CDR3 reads CASSSTGEHQPQHF. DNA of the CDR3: TGTGCCAGCAGCAGCACAGGAGAGCATCAGCCCCAGCATTTT.

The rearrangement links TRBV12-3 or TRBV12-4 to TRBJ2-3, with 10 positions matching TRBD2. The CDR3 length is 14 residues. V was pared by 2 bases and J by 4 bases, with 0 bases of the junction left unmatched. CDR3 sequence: CASSLLAGADTQYF. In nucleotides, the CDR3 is TGTGCCAGCAGTTTACTAGCGGGAGCAGATACGCAGTATTTT.

The CDR3 coding sequence is TGTGCCAGCAGATACCCCGGGACAGGCGGCACTGAAGCTTTCTTT. Its protein product is CASRYPGTGGTEAFF. This chain connects TRBV28 to TRBJ1-1; 8 nucleotides agree with TRBD1. After removal of 6 bases from V and 4 bases from J, the junction contained 10 bases not matched to a gene. Germline V gene sequence: CDR1 MDHEN, CDR2 SYDVKM. This CDR3 is 15 amino acids long.

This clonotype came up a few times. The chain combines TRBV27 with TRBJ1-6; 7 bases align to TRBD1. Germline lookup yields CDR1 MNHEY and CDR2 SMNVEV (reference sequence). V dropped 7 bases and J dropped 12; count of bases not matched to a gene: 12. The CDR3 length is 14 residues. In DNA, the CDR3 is TGTGCCAGCACAGTACTGGGACAGCGAGGACCCCTCCACTTT. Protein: CASTVLGQRGPLHF.

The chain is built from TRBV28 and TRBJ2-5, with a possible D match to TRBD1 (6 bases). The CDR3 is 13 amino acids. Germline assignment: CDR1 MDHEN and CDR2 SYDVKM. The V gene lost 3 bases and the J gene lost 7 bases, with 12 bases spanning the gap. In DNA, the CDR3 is TGTGCCAGCAGTTTTACAGGGAGCGGGACCCAGTACTTC. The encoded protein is CASSFTGSGTQYF.

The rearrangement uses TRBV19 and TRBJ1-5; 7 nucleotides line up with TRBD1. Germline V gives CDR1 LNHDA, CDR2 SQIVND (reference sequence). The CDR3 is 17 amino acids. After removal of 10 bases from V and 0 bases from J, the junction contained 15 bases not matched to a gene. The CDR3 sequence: CATQPRGTGYSNQPQHF. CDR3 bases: TGTGCCACTCAGCCCAGGGGGACGGGTTATAGCAATCAGCCCCAGCATTTT.

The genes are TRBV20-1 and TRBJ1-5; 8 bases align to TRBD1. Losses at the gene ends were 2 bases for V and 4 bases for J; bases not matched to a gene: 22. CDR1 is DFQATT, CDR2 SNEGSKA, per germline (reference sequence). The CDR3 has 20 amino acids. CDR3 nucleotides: TGCAGTGCTAGACCGGTAGAGCGGCGAGTGACAGGGGCTTTAAATCAGCCCCAGCATTTT. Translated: CSARPVERRVTGALNQPQHF.

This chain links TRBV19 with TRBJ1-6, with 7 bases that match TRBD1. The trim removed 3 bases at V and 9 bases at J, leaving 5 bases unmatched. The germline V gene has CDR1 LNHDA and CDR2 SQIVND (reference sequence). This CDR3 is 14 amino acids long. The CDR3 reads CASSMGQRASPLHF. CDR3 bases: TGTGCCAGTAGTATGGGACAGAGAGCTTCACCCCTCCACTTT.

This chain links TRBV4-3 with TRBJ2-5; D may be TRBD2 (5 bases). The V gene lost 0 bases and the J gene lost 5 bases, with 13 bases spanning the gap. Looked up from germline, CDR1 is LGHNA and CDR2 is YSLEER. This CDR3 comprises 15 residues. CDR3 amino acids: CASSQDPPPGETQYF. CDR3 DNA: TGCGCCAGCAGCCAAGATCCCCCCCCGGGGGAGACCCAGTACTTC.

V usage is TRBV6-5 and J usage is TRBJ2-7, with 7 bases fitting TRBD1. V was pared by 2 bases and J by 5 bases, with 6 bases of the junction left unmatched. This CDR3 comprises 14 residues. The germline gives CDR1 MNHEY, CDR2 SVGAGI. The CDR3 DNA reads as TGTGCCAGCAGTTACGGGAACAGGGGCCACGAGCAGTACTTC. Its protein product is CASSYGNRGHEQYF.

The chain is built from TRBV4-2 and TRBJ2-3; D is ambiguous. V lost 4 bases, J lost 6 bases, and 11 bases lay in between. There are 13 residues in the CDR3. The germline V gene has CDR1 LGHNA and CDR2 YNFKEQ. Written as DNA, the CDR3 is TGTGCCAGCAGCCGGTCCTTGGGGGATACGCAGTATTTT. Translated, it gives CASSRSLGDTQYF.

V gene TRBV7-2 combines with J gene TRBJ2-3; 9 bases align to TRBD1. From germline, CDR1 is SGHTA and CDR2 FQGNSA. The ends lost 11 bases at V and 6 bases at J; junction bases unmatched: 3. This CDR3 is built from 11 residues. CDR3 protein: CASGTGDTQYF. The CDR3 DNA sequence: TGTGCCTCGGGGACAGGGGATACGCAGTATTTT.

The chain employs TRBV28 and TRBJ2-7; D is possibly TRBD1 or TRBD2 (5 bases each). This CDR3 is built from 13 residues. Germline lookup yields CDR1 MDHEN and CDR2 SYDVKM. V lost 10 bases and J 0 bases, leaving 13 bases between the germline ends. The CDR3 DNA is TGTGCCACCCACAGAGGGGTCTCCTACGAGCAGTACTTC. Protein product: CATHRGVSYEQYF.

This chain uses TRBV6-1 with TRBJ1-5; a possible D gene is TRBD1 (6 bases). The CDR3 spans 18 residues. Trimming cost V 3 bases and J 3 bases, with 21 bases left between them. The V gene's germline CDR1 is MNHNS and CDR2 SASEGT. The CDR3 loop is CASSETDRNYLLNQPQHF. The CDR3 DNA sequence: TGTGCCAGCAGTGAGACGGACAGAAACTACCTCCTCAATCAGCCCCAGCATTTT.

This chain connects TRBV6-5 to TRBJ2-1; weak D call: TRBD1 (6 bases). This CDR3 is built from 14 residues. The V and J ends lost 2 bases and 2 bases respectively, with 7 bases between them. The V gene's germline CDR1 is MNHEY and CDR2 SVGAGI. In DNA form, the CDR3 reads TGTGCCAGCAGTTACACAGGGACCTACAATGAGCAGTTCTTC. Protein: CASSYTGTYNEQFF.

The CDR3 is CASSLGKGHEQYF. In DNA form, the CDR3 reads TGTGCCAGCAGCTTAGGGAAGGGCCACGAGCAGTACTTC. V gene TRBV7-6 combines with J gene TRBJ2-7; unclear D gene. This CDR3 has 13 residues. Trimming stripped 1 base from V and 5 bases from J, with 9 bases between. Looked up from germline, CDR1 is SGHVS and CDR2 is FNYEAQ.

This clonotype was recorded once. CDR3 bases: TGTGCCAGCAGTAAGACAGGGGTCTACGAGCAGTACTTC. The encoded protein is CASSKTGVYEQYF. The V call is TRBV25-1, the J call TRBJ2-7; 8 bases are shared with TRBD1. The germline V gene encodes CDR1 MGHDK and CDR2 SYGVNS. This CDR3 is built from 13 residues. V trimming: 5 bases; J trimming: 3 bases; junction bases outside the gene matches: 3.

The CDR3 is CASSQPGQGSSYNEQFF. The CDR3 DNA reads TGTGCCAGCAGCCAACCCGGACAGGGGAGCTCCTACAATGAGCAGTTCTTC. The rearrangement joins TRBV14 to TRBJ2-1, with TRBD1 matching 9 bases. The CDR3 is 17 amino acids. Looked up from germline, CDR1 is SGHDN and CDR2 is FVKESK. After removal of 2 bases from V and 0 bases from J, the junction contained 5 bases not matched to a gene.

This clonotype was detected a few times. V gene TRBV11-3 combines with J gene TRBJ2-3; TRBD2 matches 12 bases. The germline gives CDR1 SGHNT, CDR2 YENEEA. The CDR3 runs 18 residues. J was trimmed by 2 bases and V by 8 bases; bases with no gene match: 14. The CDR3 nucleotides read TGTGCCAGCGGCCCGTTTGAAGGACTAGCGGGACTCACAGATACGCAGTATTTT. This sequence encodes CASGPFEGLAGLTDTQYF. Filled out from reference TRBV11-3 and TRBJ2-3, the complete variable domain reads EAGVVQSPRYKIIEKKQPVAFWCNPISGHNTLYWYLQNLGQGPELLIRYENEEAVDDSQLPKDRFSAERLKGVDSTLKIQPAELGDSAVYLCASGPFEGLAGLTDTQYFGPGTRLTVL.

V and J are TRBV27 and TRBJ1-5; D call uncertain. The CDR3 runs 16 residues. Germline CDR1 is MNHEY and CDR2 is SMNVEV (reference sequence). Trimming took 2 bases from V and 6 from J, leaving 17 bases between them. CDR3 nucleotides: TGTGCCAGCAGTTTAGACTCGGGAATTCAAGGTCAGCCCCAGCATTTT. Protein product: CASSLDSGIQGQPQHF.

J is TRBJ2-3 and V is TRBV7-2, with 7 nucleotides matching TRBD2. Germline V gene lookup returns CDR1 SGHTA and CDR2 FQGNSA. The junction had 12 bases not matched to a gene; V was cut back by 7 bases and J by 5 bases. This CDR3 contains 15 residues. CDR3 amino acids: CASTPGGLEGDTQYF. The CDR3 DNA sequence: TGTGCCAGCACCCCCGGGGGGTTGGAAGGAGATACGCAGTATTTT.

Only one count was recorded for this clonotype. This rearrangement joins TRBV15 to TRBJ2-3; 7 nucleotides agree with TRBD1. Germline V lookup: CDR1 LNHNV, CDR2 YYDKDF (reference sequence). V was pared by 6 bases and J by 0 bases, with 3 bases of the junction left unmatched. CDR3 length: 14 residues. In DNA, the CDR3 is TGTGCCACCAGGAGGGACAGAAGCACAGATACGCAGTATTTT. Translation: CATRRDRSTDTQYF.

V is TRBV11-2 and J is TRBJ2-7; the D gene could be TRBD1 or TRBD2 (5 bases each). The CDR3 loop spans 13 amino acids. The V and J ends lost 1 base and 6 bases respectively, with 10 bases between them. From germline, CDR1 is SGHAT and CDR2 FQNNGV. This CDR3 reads CASSLVARGEQYF. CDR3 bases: TGTGCCAGCAGCTTAGTTGCGAGGGGCGAGCAGTACTTC.

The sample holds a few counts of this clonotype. This CDR3 is CASSPQTGGKEKLFF. CDR3 nucleotides: TGTGCCAGCAGCCCTCAGACAGGGGGCAAGGAAAAACTGTTTTTT. The chain has TRBV28 and TRBJ1-4; 10 bases align to TRBD1. The V gene end was trimmed by 6 bases and the J gene end by 8 bases; junction bases not matched to a gene: 9. Germline-derived CDR1 and CDR2 are MDHEN and SYDVKM. The CDR3 totals 15 residues.